The subject of this entry is one T cell receptor (beta chain). This record comes from a study of blood T cell repertoires in COVID-19. As for the study in general: PBMCs, B-cell-depleted T cells, or T cells were the source of the cDNA or gDNA that made up the material.

Germline V lookup: CDR1 SGHTA, CDR2 FQGNSA. V lost 3 bases and J lost 10, with 16 bases in between. This CDR3 is 15 amino acids long. Assay used: immunoSEQ multiplex PCR; TCRdb lists only in-frame clones, some missing. Among tens of thousands of clones listed, approximately 79% were seen once. The chain links TRBV7-2 to TRBJ1-6; D may be TRBD1 (6 bases). This TCR was recovered from a woman of 80 years or more with active or convalescent COVID-19. The specimen was peripheral blood. CDR3 DNA: TGTGCCAGCAGCTTTACAGGGATTCAAGGATCACCCCTCCACTTT. Translating gives CASSFTGIQGSPLHF.